The text below deals with one T cell receptor (beta chain). This entry is derived from a study of blood T cell repertoires in COVID-19. In the original analysis: From reference gene primer amplification, estimates of nucleated cell counts were derived. TCRdb's table, derived via immunoSEQ multiplex PCR, lists solely in-frame clones and lacks some. Clone size and V and J calls were adopted from that table, with D and trimming inferred from the DNA. The sample shows roughly 190,000 clones, approximately 87% of them seen only once. The CDR3 contains 15 residues. Germline CDR1 and CDR2: MNHEY and SVGEGT. The V gene end was trimmed by 4 bases and the J gene end by 3 bases; junction bases not matched to a gene: 8.

The sequenced sample consisted of peripheral blood. The chain is built from TRBV6-2 or TRBV6-3 and TRBJ2-7; 8 bases are a match to TRBD2. The TCR was taken from an older woman with COVID-19, enrolled during active disease. CDR3 coding DNA: TGTGCCAGCAGTTTAGCGGGGAGGGCGTACTACGAGCAGTACTTC. Translating it yields CASSLAGRAYYEQYF.